The 6 T cell receptor beta chains below all came from one sample that was sequenced in a study of OX40 agonist ivuxolimab in advanced cancers. The assay was immunoSEQ multiplex PCR, and TCRdb's table has in-frame clones only and misses some. Among about 73,000 clones listed, about 90% were seen once. The starting material was CD4+ or CD8+ T cells sorted from blood, obtained in a trial of the OX40 agonist ivuxolimab. The receptors were sampled from an adult with an advanced solid tumor such as melanoma, head and neck, liver or kidney cancer.

The chain carries TRBV15 and TRBJ2-7; the D gene is possibly TRBD1 (6 bases). Germline V gene data show CDR1 as LNHNV and CDR2 as YYDKDF (reference sequence). V lost 3 bases and J 5 bases, leaving 11 bases between the germline ends. This CDR3 comprises 13 residues. This CDR3 is CATSSITGNEQYF. The CDR3 DNA is TGTGCCACCAGCAGCATTACAGGGAACGAGCAGTACTTC.

This chain uses TRBV9 with TRBJ2-2, with D perhaps matching TRBD2 (6 bases). Trimming took 2 bases from V and 2 from J, leaving 16 bases between them. This CDR3 is built from 17 residues. Germline V gene lookup returns CDR1 SGDLS and CDR2 YYNGEE. The CDR3 nucleotides read TGTGCCAGCAGCGTCGGGCTGATCGGGGGAAACACCGGGGAGCTGTTTTTT. Protein: CASSVGLIGGNTGELFF. Together with reference TRBV9 and TRBJ2-2, the CDR3 gives the full variable domain: DSGVTQTPKHLITATGQRVTLRCSPRSGDLSVYWYQQSLDQGLQFLIQYYNGEERAKGNILERFSAQQFPDLHSELNLSSLELGDSALYFCASSVGLIGGNTGELFFGEGSRLTVL.

The V and J genes are TRBV19 and TRBJ1-2; D is unclear. The CDR3 totals 15 residues. Deletions cut 3 bases from V and 4 bases from J, with 15 bases between. Looked up from germline, CDR1 is LNHDA and CDR2 is SQIVND (reference sequence). The CDR3 DNA follows: TGTGCCAGTAGTATTGAGACCAGGCGGGCCTATGGCTACACCTTC. It specifies CASSIETRRAYGYTF.

The rearrangement joins TRBV5-1 to TRBJ1-2; weak D call: TRBD1 (5 bases). CDR1 is SGHRS, CDR2 YFSETQ, per germline. The CDR3 runs to 13 residues. The V gene lost 6 bases and the J gene lost 1 base, with 10 bases spanning the gap. The CDR3 here is CASTPGGNYGYTF. The CDR3 DNA is TGCGCCAGCACCCCCGGGGGTAACTATGGCTACACCTTC. Drawing the rest from reference TRBV5-1 and TRBJ1-2, the complete variable domain is KAGVTQTPRYLIKTRGQQVTLSCSPISGHRSVSWYQQTPGQGLQFLFEYFSETQRNKGNFPGRFSGRQFSNSRSEMNVSTLELGDSALYLCASTPGGNYGYTFGSGTRLTVV.

The genes are TRBV18 and TRBJ2-3; 12 bases map to TRBD2. J lost 6 bases, V lost 4 bases, and 11 bases had no gene match. The CDR3 totals 17 residues. Germline V gene data show CDR1 as KGHSH and CDR2 as LQKENI. The CDR3 bases are TGTGCCAGCTCACAGCGGTATGGTACTAGCGGGAGGGATACGCAGTATTTT. This translates into CASSQRYGTSGRDTQYF.

The genes are TRBV7-2 and TRBJ1-3; D perhaps matches TRBD1 (6 bases). The germline gives CDR1 SGHTA, CDR2 FQGNSA. Between the trimmed V and J ends, which lost 8 bases and 7 bases, there was a span of 18 bases. The CDR3 loop spans 14 amino acids. The CDR3: CASGNGQTINTIYF. DNA for the CDR3: TGTGCCAGCGGCAATGGACAGACGATCAACACCATATATTTT.